The 29 T cell receptor beta chains listed next were all sequenced from one sample in a study of T-cell reconstitution after alpha-beta-depleted transplantation in children. Preparation of the TCRbeta library was carried out with unique molecular identifiers. TCRdb used MiXCR to reprocess the PCR reads, holding one entry per CDR3 protein. Seen here are 700,000 to 950,000 distinct CDR3 sequences, less than 20% observed once, and the top ten hold about 4.6%. The sequencing used PBMCs, mostly from graft donor cells, collected 360 days after TCRalphabeta/CD19-depleted stem cell transplant. Source of these receptors: a male patient between 5 and 17 years old who had a stem cell transplant for acute lymphoblastic leukemia, so the T cells may come from the graft donor.

This clonotype was seen only a few times. The CDR3, as DNA: TGTGCCAGCAGTGCAGGGACAGGGATTAAGGAGCAGTACTTC. This translates into CASSAGTGIKEQYF. The chain joins TRBV25-1 to TRBJ2-7, with TRBD1 matching 9 bases. CDR3 length: 14 amino acids. The V segment lost 4 bases and the J segment 7 bases; nucleotides outside the gene matches: 8. In germline, CDR1 is MGHDK, CDR2 SYGVNS.

The gene calls are TRBV7-2 and TRBJ2-7; D remains unclear. The CDR3 has 13 amino acids. Trimming removed 2 bases at V and 9 bases at J, with 14 bases between. The V gene's germline CDR1 is SGHTA and CDR2 FQGNSA. CDR3 in amino acids: CASSLKAESRQYF. Written as DNA, the CDR3 is TGTGCCAGCAGCTTAAAGGCAGAGAGTCGGCAGTACTTC.

This chain joins TRBV18 and TRBJ2-3, with a possible D match to TRBD1 (5 bases). Between the trimmed V and J ends, which lost 2 bases and 2 bases, there was a span of 11 bases. The CDR3 covers 15 residues. CDR1 and CDR2 from the germline V gene are KGHSH and LQKENI. As DNA, the CDR3 is TGTGCCAGCTCACCAATCCCAGGGTTCACAGATACGCAGTATTTT. Protein: CASSPIPGFTDTQYF.

The rearrangement uses TRBV29-1 and TRBJ2-5; TRBD1 matches at 7 bases. This CDR3 contains 15 residues. With 1 base clipped from V and 5 bases from J, the junction kept 10 bases outside the gene matches. Germline CDR1 SQVTM, CDR2 ANQGSEA. CDR3 sequence: CSVEGLGTAGETQYF. The CDR3 DNA follows: TGCAGCGTTGAAGGGTTGGGGACAGCAGGCGAGACCCAGTACTTC.

The rearrangement uses TRBV6-1 and TRBJ2-2; D is possibly TRBD1 (7 bases). Germline V gene data show CDR1 as MNHNS and CDR2 as SASEGT. V was cut by 6 bases and J by 1 base, with 12 bases left in between. The CDR3 is made up of 15 amino acids. The chain's CDR3 is CASRAGGLNTGELFF. CDR3 in DNA: TGTGCCAGCAGAGCAGGGGGGTTGAACACCGGGGAGCTGTTTTTT.

This clonotype was found a few times. The rearrangement joins TRBV5-1 to TRBJ2-1, with TRBD1 identical over 7 bases. The CDR3 spans 18 residues. Germline CDR1 reads SGHRS; CDR2 reads YFSETQ. Unmatched junction bases numbered 13, after V lost 2 bases and J lost 2 bases. Here the CDR3 DNA reads TGCGCCAGCAGCTTATGGGACAGCGCTCTAAGGGCCTACAATGAGCAGTTCTTC. Translation: CASSLWDSALRAYNEQFF.

The J gene is TRBJ1-5, the V gene TRBV20-1; 8 bases align to TRBD1. From germline, CDR1 is DFQATT and CDR2 SNEGSKA (reference sequence). This CDR3 region has 13 residues. The J segment lost 3 bases and the V segment lost 6 bases, leaving 4 bases of the junction unmatched. The CDR3 coding sequence is TGCAGTGCCCAGGGGGCTTACAATCAGCCCCAGCATTTT. Translating it yields CSAQGAYNQPQHF.

This clonotype was counted a few times. The chain recombines TRBV7-8 with TRBJ1-4; 9 bases fit TRBD1. Germline assignment: CDR1 SGHVS and CDR2 FQNEAQ. CDR3 length equals 18 residues. V shed 5 bases, J shed 4 bases, and the junction held 14 bases outside the gene matches. The DNA for the CDR3 is TGTGCCAGCAGCGGCGGGACAGGGCGAAGGACTTATAATGAAAAACTGTTTTTT. This translates into CASSGGTGRRTYNEKLFF.

The genes are TRBV7-8 and TRBJ2-5, with D tentatively TRBD2 (6 bases). The V end lost 7 bases, the J end lost 0 bases, and 12 bases lay between the germline ends. CDR3 length: 14 amino acids. Germline CDR1 SGHVS, CDR2 FQNEAQ. The CDR3 is CASTFRTNQETQYF. In DNA, the CDR3 is TGTGCCAGCACCTTCAGGACTAACCAAGAGACCCAGTACTTC.

The genes are TRBV4-2 and TRBJ2-7; 10 nucleotides agree with TRBD2. The germline V gene encodes CDR1 LGHNA and CDR2 YNFKEQ. V was clipped by 0 bases and J by 5 bases; unmatched bases: 7. The CDR3 consists of 16 residues. The CDR3 nucleotides are TGTGCCAGCAGCCAAGATAGGCTAGCGGGAGCGGACGAGCAGTACTTC. Protein sequence: CASSQDRLAGADEQYF.

Ten or more counts support this clonotype. The chain couples TRBV19 to TRBJ2-4; possibly TRBD1 for D (6 bases). Germline lookup yields CDR1 LNHDA and CDR2 SQIVND (reference sequence). The CDR3 contains 15 residues. V dropped 3 bases and J dropped 4 bases, with 13 bases sitting between them. CDR3 loop: CASSIRTVDKNIQYF. CDR3 coding DNA: TGTGCCAGTAGTATTCGGACAGTGGATAAAAACATTCAGTACTTC. Filled out from reference TRBV19 and TRBJ2-4, the complete variable domain reads DGGITQSPKYLFRKEGQNVTLSCEQNLNHDAMYWYRQDPGQGLRLIYYSQIVNDFQKGDIAEGYSVSREKKESFPLTVTSAQKNPTAFYLCASSIRTVDKNIQYFGAGTRLSVL.

The chain employs TRBV29-1 and TRBJ2-5, with 7 nucleotides matching TRBD1. This CDR3 has 13 amino acids. Trimming took 2 bases from V and 5 from J; bases not matched to a gene: 5. CDR1 and CDR2 from the germline V gene are SQVTM and ANQGSEA. CDR3 protein: CSVEIGGKETQYF. The CDR3 DNA sequence: TGCAGCGTTGAAATAGGGGGCAAGGAGACCCAGTACTTC.

The chain is built from TRBV5-5 and TRBJ2-2, with 7 positions matching TRBD2. The V segment lost 7 bases and the J segment 6 bases; nucleotides outside the gene matches: 9. The CDR3 is made up of 14 amino acids. CDR1 and CDR2 from the germline V gene are SGHKS and YYEKEE (reference sequence). The CDR3: CASRETSTAGELFF. CDR3 bases: TGTGCCAGCCGAGAGACTAGCACGGCCGGGGAGCTGTTTTTT.

The chain couples TRBV11-2 to TRBJ2-7; 8 nucleotides match TRBD2. This CDR3 contains 18 residues. Germline V gene lookup returns CDR1 SGHAT and CDR2 FQNNGV. Trimming at V came to 1 base and at J to 2 bases, leaving 13 bases not matched to a gene. This chain's CDR3 is CASSLGALGRGATYEQYF. The CDR3 coding sequence is TGTGCCAGCAGCTTAGGTGCCCTCGGGAGGGGGGCTACCTACGAGCAGTACTTC.

The chain has TRBV20-1 and TRBJ2-7; D is uncertain. Trimming removed 3 bases from V and 1 base from J, with 7 bases in between. There are 12 residues in the CDR3. The germline V gene encodes CDR1 DFQATT and CDR2 SNEGSKA (reference sequence). CDR3 in amino acids: CSASQVSYEQYF. The CDR3, as DNA: TGCAGTGCTAGTCAGGTGTCCTACGAGCAGTACTTC.

On this clonotype itself: A much larger clonotype is one base distant, so this may be a read error. The chain uses TRBV20-1 and TRBJ2-1; the D is unclear. The CDR3 totals 11 residues. Germline CDR1 is DFQATT and CDR2 is SNEGSKA (reference sequence). The CDR3 region is CSANYYDEQFF. The DNA for the CDR3 is TGCAGTGCTAATTACTACGATGAGCAGTTCTTC.

The V and J genes are TRBV20-1 and TRBJ2-5, with 13 bases fitting TRBD2. The V and J ends lost 6 bases and 4 bases, in that order; junction bases with no gene match: 8. The CDR3 has 15 amino acids. From germline, CDR1 is DFQATT and CDR2 SNEGSKA (reference sequence). The CDR3 bases are TGCAGTGCGCTCGGACTAGCGGGAGCGGGAGAGACCCAGTACTTC. Protein sequence: CSALGLAGAGETQYF.

This clonotype was counted only a few times. CDR3 sequence reads: CASSRLQGAYTEAFF. The CDR3 DNA reads TGCGCCAGCAGCCGGTTACAGGGGGCTTACACTGAAGCTTTCTTT. This chain connects TRBV4-1 to TRBJ1-1; TRBD1 matches 9 bases. CDR3 length: 15 residues. Germline CDR1 and CDR2: MGHRA and YSYEKL. Losses at the gene ends were 4 bases for V and 3 bases for J; bases not matched to a gene: 6.

This clonotype was observed a few times. The chain recombines TRBV5-6 with TRBJ2-1; D possibly corresponds to TRBD1 (6 bases). Germline V lookup: CDR1 SGHDT, CDR2 YYEEEE. The CDR3 has 12 amino acids. The ends were cut back, 10 bases at V and 5 bases at J, with 13 bases in the middle. The CDR3 bases are TGTGCCGACCGGGACATTAACAATGAGCAGTTCTTC. Amino acids: CADRDINNEQFF.

CDR3 protein: CASRSASGRTNTGELFF. CDR3 nucleotides: TGTGCCAGCAGGTCAGCTAGCGGAAGAACGAACACCGGGGAGCTGTTTTTT. J is TRBJ2-2 and V is TRBV6-1; 7 bases agree with TRBD2. This CDR3 has 17 amino acids. V shed 6 bases and J 0 bases; nucleotides not matched to a gene: 10. Germline V gives CDR1 MNHNS, CDR2 SASEGT.

V is TRBV9 and J is TRBJ2-7, with no clear D. V dropped 0 bases and J dropped 0 bases, with 10 bases sitting between them. The CDR3 extends over 15 amino acids. Germline V gene lookup returns CDR1 SGDLS and CDR2 YYNGEE. CDR3: CASSVEPSTSYEQYF. The CDR3 coding sequence is TGTGCCAGCAGCGTAGAACCCTCTACCTCCTACGAGCAGTACTTC.

This clonotype appeared many times. The gene calls are TRBV4-1 and TRBJ1-6; D gene ambiguous. CDR3 length: 16 residues. Between the trimmed V and J ends, which lost 6 bases and 10 bases, there was a span of 22 bases. Germline V CDR1 and CDR2: MGHRA, YSYEKL. The CDR3 region is CASRQLPGHTSSPLHF. CDR3 nucleotides: TGCGCCAGCAGGCAGCTTCCGGGCCACACGTCGTCACCCCTCCACTTT.

The chain couples TRBV18 to TRBJ1-2, with D unresolved. Germline V CDR1 and CDR2: KGHSH, LQKENI. The CDR3 runs to 14 residues. V gave up 5 bases and J gave up 0 bases, with 10 bases separating them. DNA of the CDR3: TGTGCCAGCTCAGAGAGCAAGACTAACTATGGCTACACCTTC. As protein: CASSESKTNYGYTF.

V and J are TRBV21-1 and TRBJ2-5; the listed D gene, TRBD1, was not tested against the DNA. TRBV21-1 is tagged as a pseudogene. The CDR3 runs 16 residues. CDR3 DNA sequence: TGTGCCAGCACCGTCACCGGGACGGCTTTGGGAAATCCCCAGTACTTC. Protein sequence: CASTVTGTALGNPQYF.

This rearrangement joins TRBV5-1 to TRBJ2-1, with TRBD2 identical over 14 bases. V lost 9 bases, J lost 10 bases, and 9 bases stayed unmatched. CDR3 length: 14 amino acids. Germline lookup yields CDR1 SGHRS and CDR2 YFSETQ. Here the CDR3 DNA reads TGCGCCACCGGGACTAGCGGGAGTGGCCAGGAGCAGTTCTTC. Translation: CATGTSGSGQEQFF.

This clonotype was observed a handful of times. V gene TRBV20-1 combines with J gene TRBJ2-7; 9 bases map to TRBD2. The V gene end was trimmed by 6 bases and the J gene end by 6 bases; junction bases not matched to a gene: 6. Germline loops: CDR1 DFQATT, CDR2 SNEGSKA (reference sequence). CDR3 length: 12 residues. The CDR3 loop is CSAVAGAIEQYF. As DNA, the CDR3 is TGCAGTGCCGTAGCGGGAGCAATCGAGCAGTACTTC.

Only a few counts were recorded for this clonotype. The chain employs TRBV12-5 and TRBJ2-7; TRBD1 aligns across 8 bases. Germline assignment: CDR1 LGHNT and CDR2 FRNRAP. Trimming cost V 3 bases and J 4 bases; bases outside gene matches: 8. This CDR3 has 15 residues. Here the CDR3 reads CASGLATGGVYEQYF. CDR3 coding DNA: TGTGCTAGTGGTTTAGCTACAGGGGGTGTTTACGAGCAGTACTTC.

CDR3 in amino acids: CASSYPQRSYEQYF. The CDR3 region has the DNA TGTGCCAGCAGTTACCCCCAGCGCTCCTACGAGCAGTACTTC. The chain carries TRBV6-5 and TRBJ2-7; D gene unclear. Trimming removed 2 bases at V and 0 bases at J, with 8 bases between. The CDR3 is 14 amino acids. Germline assignment: CDR1 MNHEY and CDR2 SVGAGI.

This clonotype has only a few counts. The genes are TRBV24-1 and TRBJ1-1; D may be TRBD1 (6 bases). This CDR3 is 17 amino acids long. V lost 0 bases and J 3 bases, leaving 16 bases between the germline ends. CDR1 is KGHDR, CDR2 SFDVKD, per germline. The CDR3 region has the DNA TGTGCCACCAGTGATTTGGGCAGCCGGGACACGGACACTGAAGCTTTCTTT. Translating gives CATSDLGSRDTDTEAFF.